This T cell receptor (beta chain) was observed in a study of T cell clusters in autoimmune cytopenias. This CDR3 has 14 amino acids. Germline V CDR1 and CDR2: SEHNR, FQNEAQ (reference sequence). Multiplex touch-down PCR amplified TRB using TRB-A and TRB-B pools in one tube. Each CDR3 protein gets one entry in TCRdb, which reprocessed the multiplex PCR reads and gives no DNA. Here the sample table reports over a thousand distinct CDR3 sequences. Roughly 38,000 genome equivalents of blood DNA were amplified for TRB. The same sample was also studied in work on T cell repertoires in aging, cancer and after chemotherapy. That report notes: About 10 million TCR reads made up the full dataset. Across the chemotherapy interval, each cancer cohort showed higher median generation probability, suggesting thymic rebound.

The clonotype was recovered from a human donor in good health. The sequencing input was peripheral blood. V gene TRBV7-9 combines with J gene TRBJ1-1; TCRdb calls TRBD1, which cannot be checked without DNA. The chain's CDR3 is CASSLDLGQGEAFF.